Below are 3 T cell receptor beta chains sequenced from a single sample in a study of molecular identifiers for immune sequencing clone quantification. TCRdb called the PCR reads again in MiXCR, with one record for every CDR3 protein. The data hold about 100,000 distinct CDR3 sequences, with under 25% observed a single time. Sequencing input: naive CD8+ T cells from blood, with Jurkat cell RNA spiked in. Noted subset: FACS-sorted CD8+CD4-CCR7+CD45RA+ naive T cells. Receptors were obtained from a human donor in good health. Some libraries in this study had Jurkat cell RNA spiked in.

This clonotype was picked up a small number of times. The chain combines TRBV5-8 with TRBJ2-3; 12 nucleotides agree with TRBD2. Germline V gives CDR1 SGHTS, CDR2 YDEGEE. The CDR3 runs 16 residues. The V gene end was trimmed by 10 bases and the J gene end by 3 bases; junction bases not matched to a gene: 12. The CDR3 bases are TGTGCCGGAGGACCTAGCGGGGGGGCGCCGACAGATACGCAGTATTTT. Its protein is CAGGPSGGAPTDTQYF.

The sample holds many counts of this clonotype. The genes are TRBV5-1 and TRBJ2-7; D possibly matches TRBD1 or TRBD2 (7 bases each). Looked up from germline, CDR1 is SGHRS and CDR2 is YFSETQ. The germline V and J ends were trimmed by 4 bases and 5 bases, with 16 bases remaining between them. The CDR3 consists of 14 residues. The CDR3 protein is CASSQQTGRDEQYF. CDR3 coding DNA: TGCGCCAGCAGCCAACAGACAGGGAGGGACGAGCAGTACTTC.

This clonotype was detected ten times or more. This sequence joins TRBV19 and TRBJ1-5, with 7 bases matching TRBD1. CDR1 is LNHDA and CDR2 is SQIVND in the germline V gene (reference sequence). The CDR3 covers 16 residues. V shed 1 base and J 4 bases; nucleotides not matched to a gene: 7. CDR3: CASSIGTNRGNQPQHF. CDR3 bases: TGTGCCAGTAGTATAGGGACGAACAGGGGAAATCAGCCCCAGCATTTT.